A selection of T cell receptor beta chains follows, all from one sample in a study of CD8 T cells in Susac syndrome. TCRdb redid the calling of the immunoSEQ multiplex PCR reads with MiXCR, one entry per CDR3 protein. The sample holds some 450,000 distinct CDR3 sequences, more than 80% seen once. Material: CD8+ T cells from PBMCs. The receptors originated from a human donor with multiple sclerosis. CDR3s include the opening cysteine and the closing phenylalanine or tryptophan. The order of the fields is J gene, clone size, V gene, CDR3 protein. Not all rows give a size; the values are once, few, many and, for expanded clones, a class.

J: TRBJ1-1
size: few
V: TRBV7-2
CDR3: CASSFRTENTEAFF

J: TRBJ1-6
size: NA
V: TRBV27
CDR3: CASSPQGAAYNSPLHF

J: TRBJ2-7
size: NA
V: TRBV6-5
CDR3: CASSYLSLSEGGYEQYF

J: TRBJ1-5
size: NA
V: TRBV4-1
CDR3: CASSQDGGAQQPQHF

J: TRBJ2-2
size: once
V: TRBV19
CDR3: CASSIDQRDRRGELFF

J: TRBJ2-2
size: NA
V: TRBV12-3/TRBV12-4
CDR3: CASSPQLAGELFF

J: TRBJ2-2
size: once
V: TRBV20-1
CDR3: CSAMATNTGELFF

J: TRBJ2-7
size: few
V: TRBV25-1
CDR3: CASSEYGDPYEQYF

J: TRBJ1-1
size: NA
V: TRBV20-1
CDR3: CSARTGRANTEAFF

J: TRBJ2-1
size: NA
V: TRBV19
CDR3: CASVAGQEKGDEQFF

J: TRBJ2-7
size: NA
V: TRBV27
CDR3: CASGRLATGVIDEQYF

J: TRBJ2-4
size: NA
V: TRBV10-3
CDR3: CAISAGDDQYF

J: TRBJ1-1
size: NA
V: TRBV27
CDR3: CASSRIEGTEAFF

J: TRBJ2-7
size: NA
V: TRBV6-5
CDR3: CASSYPGRRYEQYF

J: TRBJ1-1
size: NA
V: TRBV10-3
CDR3: CAIRRTIGNTEAFF

J: TRBJ2-7
size: few
V: TRBV6-5
CDR3: CASSYRGTYEQYF

J: TRBJ2-5
size: few
V: TRBV6-2/TRBV6-3
CDR3: CASNGQEETQYF

J: TRBJ2-3
size: once
V: TRBV7-2
CDR3: CASSSHIGQGTSTDTQYF

J: TRBJ1-5
size: NA
V: TRBV25-1
CDR3: CASSGGQGHQPQHF

J: TRBJ2-7
size: few
V: TRBV20-1
CDR3: CSARDRGRGYEQYF

J: TRBJ2-3
size: NA
V: TRBV7-3
CDR3: CASSLKPRQGAIETDTQYF

J: TRBJ2-7
size: NA
V: TRBV5-1
CDR3: CASSLFPAGGPYEQYF

J: TRBJ2-1
size: NA
V: TRBV10-3
CDR3: CAISGGTESYNEQFF

J: TRBJ1-3
size: NA
V: TRBV20-1
CDR3: CSAPGQGASGNTIYF

J: TRBJ1-1
size: NA
V: TRBV30
CDR3: CAWDPGGNTEAFF

J: TRBJ2-3
size: NA
V: TRBV7-8
CDR3: CASSLHGNTDTQYF

J: TRBJ2-5
size: NA
V: TRBV3-1
CDR3: CASSHPLQETQYF

J: TRBJ1-1
size: NA
V: TRBV19
CDR3: CASSIFSRGTEAFF

J: TRBJ2-2
size: NA
V: TRBV6-1
CDR3: CASTLDSGVTTGELFF

J: TRBJ1-2
size: NA
V: TRBV5-1
CDR3: CASSLAGVREHGYTF

J: TRBJ1-5
size: NA
V: TRBV5-1
CDR3: CASSLEGNHQPQHF

J: TRBJ1-3
size: NA
V: TRBV10-3
CDR3: CAISEVDTIYF

J: TRBJ2-5
size: NA
V: TRBV19
CDR3: CASSTSGGEETQYF

J: TRBJ2-7
size: few
V: TRBV6-5
CDR3: CASGQNRVGYEQYF

J: TRBJ2-7
size: NA
V: TRBV5-4
CDR3: CASSSYGGPKAYEQYF

J: TRBJ2-5
size: once
V: TRBV27
CDR3: CASSPDGLAKGETQYF

J: TRBJ1-5
size: NA
V: TRBV7-8
CDR3: CASSLGTAGSNQPQHF

J: TRBJ2-1
size: NA
V: TRBV2
CDR3: CASRRRASYNEQFF

J: TRBJ2-3
size: NA
V: TRBV29-1
CDR3: CSVEGGTYPTDTQYF

J: TRBJ2-7
size: NA
V: TRBV2
CDR3: CASSPLGTAAYEQYF

J: TRBJ1-1
size: NA
V: TRBV13
CDR3: CASSSYIGQGATLYTEAFF